What follows are 27 T cell receptor beta chains derived from one specimen sequenced in a study of response to subunit inactivated influenza vaccine. TCRdb ran MiXCR on the RT-PCR reads and lists one entry per CDR3 protein. The sample shows around 320,000 distinct CDR3 sequences, about 20% of them seen only once. The source was PBMCs from blood, collected approximately 22 months after vaccination. Receptors originate from a man in his fifties or sixties who received an inactivated influenza vaccine.

This clonotype was recorded a few times. The V and J genes are TRBV7-8 and TRBJ1-5; 9 nucleotides match TRBD1. The CDR3 totals 14 residues. V shed 5 bases, J shed 7 bases, and the junction held 6 bases outside the gene matches. In germline, CDR1 is SGHVS, CDR2 FQNEAQ. CDR3 region: CASSPGTGRQPQHF. CDR3 DNA: TGTGCCAGCAGCCCCGGGACAGGGAGGCAGCCCCAGCATTTT.

This clonotype has a handful of counts. The chain is built from TRBV4-1 and TRBJ2-7, with 7 bases fitting TRBD1. J was trimmed by 6 bases and V by 3 bases; bases with no gene match: 5. The CDR3 loop spans 13 amino acids. Germline CDR1 MGHRA, CDR2 YSYEKL. The CDR3 loop reads CASSQFTGAEQYF. The CDR3 nucleotides are TGCGCCAGCAGCCAGTTTACAGGGGCCGAGCAGTACTTC.

J is TRBJ2-7 and V is TRBV7-2; the D is unclear. There are 11 residues in the CDR3. Germline V gene data show CDR1 as SGHTA and CDR2 as FQGNSA. The germline V and J ends were trimmed by 3 bases and 5 bases, with 5 bases remaining between them. The CDR3 nucleotides read TGTGCCAGCAGCTTCACTGACGAGCAGTACTTC. The encoded protein is CASSFTDEQYF.

This clonotype was seen more than once but under ten times. The gene calls are TRBV6-2 or TRBV6-3 and TRBJ1-5; no clear D. From germline, CDR1 is MNHEY and CDR2 SVGEGT. V was trimmed by 7 bases and J by 0 bases, leaving 13 bases between them. CDR3 length equals 15 residues. DNA for the CDR3: TGTGCCAGCATAGAAGGATCCTATAGCAATCAGCCCCAGCATTTT. Translation gives CASIEGSYSNQPQHF.

The J gene is TRBJ2-7, the V gene TRBV20-1, with 14 bases matching TRBD2. The ends lost 6 bases at V and 7 bases at J; junction bases unmatched: 14. The length of the CDR3 is 16 residues. Germline V gene data show CDR1 as DFQATT and CDR2 as SNEGSKA (reference sequence). In DNA, the CDR3 is TGCAGTGCAGGGACTAGCGGGAGAACCGCGACGCGTGAGCAGTACTTC. Translating gives CSAGTSGRTATREQYF.

V and J are TRBV7-2 and TRBJ2-7; D might be TRBD2 (5 bases). V lost 2 bases and J 4 bases, leaving 12 bases between the germline ends. Per the germline V gene, CDR1 is SGHTA and CDR2 is FQGNSA. The CDR3 sequence is 14 residues long. The CDR3 protein is CASSLSTSFYEQYF. In DNA, the CDR3 is TGTGCCAGCAGCTTAAGTACTAGTTTTTACGAGCAGTACTTC.

This clonotype was recorded a few times. The gene calls are TRBV19 and TRBJ1-3, with a weak D call TRBD1 (5 bases). Germline V lookup: CDR1 LNHDA, CDR2 SQIVND (reference sequence). This CDR3 has 13 amino acids. V was trimmed by 5 bases and J by 2 bases, leaving 7 bases between them. In nucleotides, the CDR3 is TGTGCCAGTAGTGCAGGGACTGGAAACACCATATATTTT. Amino acids: CASSAGTGNTIYF. The variable domain in full, completed from reference TRBV19 and TRBJ1-3, reads DGGITQSPKYLFRKEGQNVTLSCEQNLNHDAMYWYRQDPGQGLRLIYYSQIVNDFQKGDIAEGYSVSREKKESFPLTVTSAQKNPTAFYLCASSAGTGNTIYFGEGSWLTVV.

This clonotype was counted a few times. J is TRBJ1-5 and V is TRBV29-1; D possibly corresponds to TRBD1 (5 bases). The CDR3 has 13 amino acids. V lost 4 bases, J lost 5 bases, and 12 bases lay in between. The germline gives CDR1 SQVTM, CDR2 ANQGSEA. CDR3 coding DNA: TGCAGCGTTGCGGCAGGGACGGATCAGCCCCAGCATTTT. Translation gives CSVAAGTDQPQHF.

This clonotype has at least ten counts. The chain joins TRBV5-1 to TRBJ2-2; TRBD2 is a possible D gene (5 bases). The V gene's germline CDR1 is SGHRS and CDR2 YFSETQ. V was clipped by 4 bases and J by 2 bases, with 9 bases between them. The CDR3 runs to 14 residues. This chain's CDR3 is CASSDGDNTGELFF. The CDR3 coding sequence is TGCGCCAGCAGCGACGGGGATAACACCGGGGAGCTGTTTTTT.

The chain employs TRBV4-3 and TRBJ2-7, with 7 positions matching TRBD1. CDR3 length: 16 residues. J was trimmed by 2 bases and V by 1 base; bases with no gene match: 8. CDR1 is LGHNA and CDR2 is YSLEER in the germline V gene. The CDR3 spells CASSQVRTGTAYEQYF. The CDR3 DNA follows: TGCGCCAGCAGCCAAGTGCGTACCGGGACAGCCTACGAGCAGTACTTC.

This sequence joins TRBV7-2 and TRBJ2-2; TRBD1 agrees at 7 bases. The CDR3 contains 13 residues. Germline assignment: CDR1 SGHTA and CDR2 FQGNSA. J gave up 5 bases and V 5 bases, and 2 bases lay outside the gene matches. The CDR3 sequence is CASSQQGTGELFF. CDR3 nucleotides: TGTGCCAGCAGCCAACAGGGGACCGGGGAGCTGTTTTTT.

This sequence joins TRBV2 and TRBJ1-2; tentatively, D is TRBD1 (6 bases). The V gene lost 5 bases and the J gene lost 0 bases, with 13 bases spanning the gap. The CDR3 consists of 15 residues. Germline values: CDR1 SNHLY, CDR2 FYNNEI. DNA for the CDR3: TGTGCCAGCAGTTGGAGACAGGCGGCTAACTATGGCTACACCTTC. Its translation: CASSWRQAANYGYTF.

The CDR3 sequence: CASSQDLGGDTEAFF. DNA of the CDR3: TGCGCCAGCAGCCAAGATCTTGGGGGGGACACTGAAGCTTTCTTT. The chain carries TRBV4-3 and TRBJ1-1; possibly TRBD1 for D (5 bases). This CDR3 comprises 15 residues. The germline V gene has CDR1 LGHNA and CDR2 YSLEER. The V and J ends lost 0 bases and 3 bases respectively, with 11 bases between them.

The chain combines TRBV11-2 with TRBJ2-1; TRBD2 matches 8 bases. Losses at the gene ends were 1 base for V and 4 bases for J; bases not matched to a gene: 6. Germline V gives CDR1 SGHAT, CDR2 FQNNGV. The CDR3 totals 16 residues. The CDR3 DNA is TGTGCCAGCAGCTTAGTCGCAGCGGGGGTTTACAATGAGCAGTTCTTC. It specifies CASSLVAAGVYNEQFF.

This clonotype occurred a few times. V gene TRBV2 combines with J gene TRBJ1-1; D unclear. Germline assignment: CDR1 SNHLY and CDR2 FYNNEI. V dropped 7 bases and J dropped 4 bases, with 13 bases sitting between them. The CDR3 runs 13 residues. DNA of the CDR3: TGTGCCAGCATCGGAAGTCTGGCCACTGAAGCTTTCTTT. As protein: CASIGSLATEAFF.

The sample holds a few counts of this clonotype. The CDR3 bases are TGTGCCAGCAGTTTGAAAGGGTCTGGCTCCTATAATTCACCCCTCCACTTT. It is translated as CASSLKGSGSYNSPLHF. J is TRBJ1-6 and V is TRBV12-3 or TRBV12-4; D ambiguous. This CDR3 region has 17 residues. Trimming left V 3 bases short and J 0 bases short, with 12 bases between.

V is TRBV6-6 and J is TRBJ2-1; no clear D gene. Trimming pared 6 bases from V and 7 bases from J, leaving 7 bases between. The germline V gene encodes CDR1 MNHNY and CDR2 SVGAGI (reference sequence). This CDR3 is 11 amino acids long. The CDR3 coding sequence is TGTGCCAGCAGAGAAGTTAATGAGCAGTTCTTC. It codes for CASREVNEQFF.

Only a few counts were recorded for this clonotype. V is TRBV10-3 and J is TRBJ2-1; 10 bases fit TRBD2. CDR1 is ENHRY and CDR2 is SYGVKD in the germline V gene. With V trimmed by 0 bases and J by 8 bases, 4 bases remained unmatched. This CDR3 has 15 residues. CDR3 amino acids: CAISESSGRLYEQFF. The CDR3 DNA reads TGTGCCATCAGTGAGTCTAGCGGGAGGCTCTATGAGCAGTTCTTC.

V is TRBV21-1 and J is TRBJ2-7; the table's TRBD2 call for D was not verified on the DNA. TRBV21-1 is labeled a pseudogene. CDR3 length equals 16 residues. The chain's CDR3 is CASSKEREITSYEQYF. CDR3 DNA sequence: TGTGCCAGCAGCAAAGAAAGGGAGATTACCTCCTACGAGCAGTACTTC.

V is TRBV4-3 and J is TRBJ2-7; the match to TRBD2 covers 7 bases. There are 15 residues in the CDR3. CDR1 and CDR2 (germline): LGHNA, YSLEER. V lost 5 bases, J lost 2 bases, and 9 bases stayed unmatched. CDR3 coding DNA: TGCGCCAGCAGCTACGGGCGGGAGTCTCCCTACGAGCAGTACTTC. Its protein product is CASSYGRESPYEQYF.

This clonotype was detected a few times. This chain connects TRBV18 to TRBJ2-7; either TRBD1 or TRBD2 may supply D (6 bases each). The CDR3 spans 15 residues. V lost 4 bases to trimming and J lost 0 bases, with 13 bases between them. The V gene's germline CDR1 is KGHSH and CDR2 LQKENI. The CDR3 DNA reads TGTGCCAGCTCACGGGGGGCACAGGTCTCCTACGAGCAGTACTTC. This translates into CASSRGAQVSYEQYF.

The chain combines TRBV12-3 or TRBV12-4 with TRBJ2-2, with D unresolved. The CDR3 runs 13 residues. V lost 6 bases and J 2 bases, leaving 7 bases between the germline ends. Here the CDR3 reads CASRFVNTGELFF. CDR3 DNA sequence: TGTGCCAGCAGATTCGTTAACACCGGGGAGCTGTTTTTT.

This clonotype was detected only a few times. The rearrangement joins TRBV29-1 to TRBJ2-1, with D perhaps TRBD2 (6 bases). The CDR3 consists of 13 residues. CDR1 is SQVTM and CDR2 is ANQGSEA in the germline V gene. V was pared by 7 bases and J by 4 bases, with 14 bases between. The CDR3 sequence: CSAGEVRYNEQFF. The CDR3 DNA is TGCAGCGCCGGGGAGGTGCGGTACAATGAGCAGTTCTTC.

V gene TRBV7-2 combines with J gene TRBJ1-1; D is unresolved. V lost 5 bases and J lost 3, with 7 bases in between. Germline V CDR1 and CDR2: SGHTA, FQGNSA. CDR3 length: 12 residues. The CDR3 spells CASSGVYTEAFF. The CDR3 bases are TGTGCCAGCAGCGGCGTATACACTGAAGCTTTCTTT.

The CDR3 reads CASSWTGFIGNTIYF. Here the CDR3 DNA reads TGTGCCAGCAGCTGGACAGGGTTTATCGGAAACACCATATATTTT. The V and J genes are TRBV5-8 and TRBJ1-3; 8 nucleotides match TRBD1. V dropped 3 bases and J dropped 4; count of bases not matched to a gene: 6. The CDR3 spans 15 residues. Germline CDR1 and CDR2: SGHTS and YDEGEE.

Only a few counts were recorded for this clonotype. The genes are TRBV25-1 and TRBJ1-1, with a possible D match to TRBD1 (5 bases). Germline loops: CDR1 MGHDK, CDR2 SYGVNS. Trimming took off 1 base at V and 1 base at J, with 10 bases between the two ends. This CDR3 is built from 15 residues. DNA for the CDR3: TGTGCCAGCAGTGAATTCTCCGGGGCGAACACTGAAGCTTTCTTT. Translation: CASSEFSGANTEAFF.

There are a few counts of this clonotype. J is TRBJ1-5 and V is TRBV20-1, with no clear D. This CDR3 contains 12 residues. The V and J ends lost 4 bases and 6 bases respectively, with 10 bases between them. Germline V gives CDR1 DFQATT, CDR2 SNEGSKA (reference sequence). The CDR3 region has the DNA TGCAGTGCTACAGGTGATGTTCAGCCCCAGCATTTT. It codes for CSATGDVQPQHF.